Below, 27 T cell receptor beta chains from the same sample are listed, as sequenced in a study of blood T cell repertoires in COVID-19. Libraries were prepared by immunoSEQ multiplex PCR; TCRdb keeps only in-frame clonotypes and omits some of them. The table has about 280,000 clones, around 80% seen once. Specimen: PBMCs or T cells enriched from blood (not recorded which). The receptors come from a man aged 40-49 years who had been exposed to COVID-19.

J is TRBJ1-3 and V is TRBV30, with D maybe TRBD1 (5 bases). Germline V gives CDR1 GTSNPN, CDR2 SVGIG (reference sequence). The CDR3 runs to 15 residues. The ends were cut back, 1 base at V and 0 bases at J, with 10 bases in the middle. The CDR3 bases are TGTGCCTGGAGTGGGGAACAGGTCTCTGGAAACACCATATATTTT. Its protein is CAWSGEQVSGNTIYF. The complete variable domain, with remaining parts taken from reference TRBV30 and TRBJ1-3, reads SQTIHQWPATLVQPVGSPLSLECTVEGTSNPNLYWYRQAAGRGLQLLFYSVGIGQISSEVPQNLSASRPQDRQFILSSKKLLLSDSGFYLCAWSGEQVSGNTIYFGEGSWLTVV.

This clone appeared a single time. The chain joins TRBV6-5 to TRBJ1-5; D is ambiguous. The CDR3 runs 15 residues. Germline V gives CDR1 MNHEY, CDR2 SVGAGI. V lost 7 bases and J 0 bases, leaving 13 bases between the germline ends. The CDR3 DNA sequence: TGTGCCAGCAATGGGTTTTGGGCTAGCAATCAGCCCCAGCATTTT. It specifies CASNGFWASNQPQHF.

This clone appeared a few times. The chain links TRBV19 to TRBJ1-1, with D perhaps TRBD1 (5 bases). The CDR3 spans 13 residues. Per germline, CDR1 LNHDA and CDR2 SQIVND (reference sequence). V lost 5 bases and J 0 bases, leaving 7 bases between the germline ends. CDR3 in DNA: TGTGCCAGTAGTGCCAGGGTGAACACTGAAGCTTTCTTT. It codes for CASSARVNTEAFF.

The rearrangement joins TRBV5-1 to TRBJ2-2; possibly TRBD1 for D (5 bases). Germline CDR1 SGHRS, CDR2 YFSETQ. V was trimmed by 0 bases and J by 6 bases, leaving 12 bases between them. The CDR3 runs to 15 residues. This chain's CDR3 is CASSLGDSHPGELFF. Here the CDR3 DNA reads TGCGCCAGCAGCTTGGGTGACAGCCACCCCGGGGAGCTGTTTTTT.

V usage is TRBV5-1 and J usage is TRBJ1-1, with TRBD1 identical over 11 bases. CDR3 size: 16 residues. V trimming: 7 bases; J trimming: 3 bases; junction bases outside the gene matches: 11. CDR1 SGHRS and CDR2 YFSETQ come from the germline V gene. This chain's CDR3 is CASGRTGGAGDTEAFF. The CDR3, as DNA: TGCGCCAGCGGTCGGACAGGGGGCGCAGGGGACACTGAAGCTTTCTTT. The whole variable domain, filled in from reference TRBV5-1 and TRBJ1-1, reads KAGVTQTPRYLIKTRGQQVTLSCSPISGHRSVSWYQQTPGQGLQFLFEYFSETQRNKGNFPGRFSGRQFSNSRSEMNVSTLELGDSALYLCASGRTGGAGDTEAFFGQGTRLTVV.

This clone has just a few counts. This sequence joins TRBV5-4 and TRBJ2-5; 9 bases are a match to TRBD2. Germline CDR1 SGHNT, CDR2 YYREEE (reference sequence). This CDR3 is 18 amino acids long. The V gene end was trimmed by 4 bases and the J gene end by 4 bases; junction bases not matched to a gene: 17. The CDR3 region is CASSPGPGRQRGVETQYF. In DNA form, the CDR3 reads TGTGCCAGCAGCCCAGGGCCTGGGCGGCAGCGGGGGGTAGAGACCCAGTACTTC. Using reference TRBV5-4 and TRBJ2-5 for the parts outside the CDR3, the full variable domain is ETGVTQSPTHLIKTRGQQVTLRCSSQSGHNTVSWYQQALGQGPQFIFQYYREEENGRGNFPPRFSGLQFPNYSSELNVNALELDDSALYLCASSPGPGRQRGVETQYFGPGTRLLVL.

The chain is built from TRBV6-5 and TRBJ2-2, with D hard to call. V was shortened by 2 bases and J by 6 bases, with 16 bases between the two germline ends. Germline CDR1 is MNHEY and CDR2 is SVGAGI. The CDR3 extends over 16 amino acids. CDR3 protein: CASSYIEAGSAGELFF. The CDR3 DNA reads TGTGCCAGCAGTTACATTGAGGCCGGGTCTGCCGGGGAGCTGTTTTTT.

V usage is TRBV5-1 and J usage is TRBJ1-1; possible D gene TRBD1, 6 bases. CDR1 SGHRS and CDR2 YFSETQ come from the germline V gene. This CDR3 is 14 amino acids long. V was cut by 2 bases and J by 1 base, with 9 bases left in between. The CDR3 here is CASSLGDKNTEAFF. The CDR3 nucleotides are TGCGCCAGCAGCTTAGGGGACAAGAACACTGAAGCTTTCTTT.

The chain carries TRBV9 and TRBJ2-1; 14 bases line up with TRBD2. Germline V lookup: CDR1 SGDLS, CDR2 YYNGEE. V was pared by 4 bases and J by 10 bases, with 7 bases of the junction left unmatched. The CDR3 length is 15 residues. CDR3 loop: CASSPRTSGRTEQFF. The DNA for the CDR3 is TGTGCCAGCAGCCCCCGGACTAGCGGGAGGACGGAGCAGTTCTTC.

The J gene is TRBJ2-7, the V gene TRBV7-9; D not resolved. Trimming stripped 3 bases from V and 13 bases from J, with 16 bases between. CDR1 is SEHNR and CDR2 is FQNEAQ in the germline V gene (reference sequence). CDR3 length equals 12 residues. The CDR3 sequence is CASSFDILDAYF. CDR3 DNA: TGTGCCAGCAGCTTTGACATTCTGGATGCCTACTTC.

This clone was detected only once. The V gene is TRBV19, the J gene TRBJ2-1; D unresolved. V lost 3 bases and J lost 1, with 10 bases in between. CDR1 LNHDA and CDR2 SQIVND come from the germline V gene (reference sequence). CDR3 size: 15 residues. CDR3 in amino acids: CASSMQTVSYNEQFF. CDR3 DNA: TGTGCCAGTAGTATGCAAACGGTTTCCTACAATGAGCAGTTCTTC. The whole variable domain, remainder taken from reference TRBV19 and TRBJ2-1, is DGGITQSPKYLFRKEGQNVTLSCEQNLNHDAMYWYRQDPGQGLRLIYYSQIVNDFQKGDIAEGYSVSREKKESFPLTVTSAQKNPTAFYLCASSMQTVSYNEQFFGPGTRLTVL.

The chain is built from TRBV5-5 and TRBJ2-2; 10 nucleotides match TRBD2. After removal of 5 bases from V and 3 bases from J, the junction contained 10 bases not matched to a gene. The CDR3 length is 17 residues. Germline lookup yields CDR1 SGHKS and CDR2 YYEKEE (reference sequence). DNA of the CDR3: TGTGCCAGCAGTGGACTAGCGGCGACGAAACACACCGGGGAGCTGTTTTTT. It codes for CASSGLAATKHTGELFF.

The rearrangement links TRBV3-1 (or the pseudogene TRBV3-2) to TRBJ1-3; D gene ambiguous. The CDR3 covers 14 residues. Trimming removed 3 bases at V and 4 bases at J, with 10 bases between. Looked up from germline, CDR1 is LGHDT and CDR2 is YNNKEL (reference sequence). The CDR3 spells CASSHRGPGNTIYF. The CDR3 DNA reads as TGTGCCAGCAGCCATAGAGGGCCCGGAAACACCATATATTTT.

As concerns this clone: Mismatch with germline at one junction end may stem from a read error. The chain has TRBV7-7 and TRBJ2-1, with D unresolved. Germline V lookup: CDR1 SSHAT, CDR2 FNYEAQ (reference sequence). The CDR3 length is 15 residues. CDR3 loop: CASSRSYDSYNEQFF. Here the CDR3 DNA reads TGTGCTAGCAGCAGGAGCTATGACTCCTACAATGAGCAGTTCTTC.

The chain employs TRBV30 and TRBJ1-2; D unresolved. This CDR3 contains 15 residues. Germline CDR1 is GTSNPN and CDR2 is SVGIG (reference sequence). V was trimmed by 2 bases and J by 7 bases, leaving 20 bases between them. The CDR3 DNA sequence: TGTGCCTGGAGTCCCCCCGGGGTCTGGGCATTTGGCTACACCTTC. Translation gives CAWSPPGVWAFGYTF. Variable domain in full (rest from reference TRBV30 and TRBJ1-2): SQTIHQWPATLVQPVGSPLSLECTVEGTSNPNLYWYRQAAGRGLQLLFYSVGIGQISSEVPQNLSASRPQDRQFILSSKKLLLSDSGFYLCAWSPPGVWAFGYTFGSGTRLTVV.

The rearrangement uses TRBV10-1 and TRBJ2-7; tentative D call: TRBD1 (6 bases). This CDR3 has 14 amino acids. The ends were cut back, 6 bases at V and 0 bases at J, with 12 bases in the middle. The germline CDR1 and CDR2 sequences are WNHNN and SYGVQD (reference sequence). The CDR3 bases are TGCGCCAGCAGCGGTACAGGGTCCTCCTACGAGCAGTACTTC. It specifies CASSGTGSSYEQYF.

V gene TRBV15 combines with J gene TRBJ1-5; 10 bases are a match to TRBD1. The CDR3 has 16 residues. Germline V CDR1 and CDR2: LNHNV, YYDKDF (reference sequence). Trimming cost V 7 bases and J 5 bases; bases outside gene matches: 11. CDR3 in amino acids: CATTEGTGEGYQPQHF. The CDR3 DNA sequence: TGTGCCACCACCGAGGGGACAGGGGAGGGGTATCAGCCCCAGCATTTT.

The chain links TRBV6-5 to TRBJ2-7; TRBD1 is a possible D gene (6 bases). The V end was cut by 0 bases, the J end by 7 bases, with 13 bases between. In germline, CDR1 is MNHEY, CDR2 SVGAGI. The CDR3 sequence is 14 residues long. CDR3 residues: CASSYSVRGIEQYF. CDR3 DNA: TGTGCCAGCAGTTACTCGGTCAGGGGCATAGAGCAGTACTTC.

The genes are TRBV24-1 and TRBJ1-4; D call uncertain. The CDR3 totals 13 residues. Trimming took 9 bases from V and 0 from J, leaving 7 bases between them. CDR1 KGHDR and CDR2 SFDVKD come from the germline V gene. DNA of the CDR3: TGTGCCACCCAAGGAGCAACTAATGAAAAACTGTTTTTT. This gives the protein CATQGATNEKLFF.

The rearrangement uses TRBV28 and TRBJ1-4; D not resolved. The germline gives CDR1 MDHEN, CDR2 SYDVKM. Trimming stripped 3 bases from V and 0 bases from J, with 11 bases between. This CDR3 has 16 amino acids. The CDR3 here is CASSFGGRSTNEKLFF. The CDR3 DNA reads TGTGCCAGCAGTTTTGGCGGGAGATCAACTAATGAAAAACTGTTTTTT. The full variable domain, with the rest looked up from reference TRBV28 and TRBJ1-4, is DVKVTQSSRYLVKRTGEKVFLECVQDMDHENMFWYRQDPGLGLRLIYFSYDVKMKEKGDIPEGYSVSREKKERFSLILESASTNQTSMYLCASSFGGRSTNEKLFFGSGTQLSVL.

This clone was detected only a few times. The gene calls are TRBV2 and TRBJ2-3, with TRBD2 matching over 7 bases. After removal of 0 bases from V and 6 bases from J, the junction contained 3 bases not matched to a gene. Germline CDR1 reads SNHLY; CDR2 reads FYNNEI. The CDR3 sequence is 14 residues long. The CDR3 nucleotides read TGTGCCAGCAGTGAAGCCTGGGGAGGGGATACGCAGTATTTT. Amino acids: CASSEAWGGDTQYF.

J is TRBJ2-7 and V is TRBV15; 14 positions match TRBD2. CDR1 and CDR2 from the germline V gene are LNHNV and YYDKDF (reference sequence). This CDR3 region has 16 residues. V dropped 3 bases and J dropped 7; count of bases not matched to a gene: 8. CDR3 bases: TGTGCCACCAGCAGCGGACCCGGGACTAGCGGGAGAGAGCAGTACTTC. It is translated as CATSSGPGTSGREQYF.

The V call is TRBV2, the J call TRBJ2-7, with 9 bases identical to TRBD1. Unmatched junction bases numbered 9, after V lost 8 bases and J lost 7 bases. CDR3 size: 13 residues. Germline V gene sequence: CDR1 SNHLY, CDR2 FYNNEI. The DNA of the CDR3 is TGTGCCAGCCTAGGGGACAGGGTATGGGAGCAGTACTTC. Protein: CASLGDRVWEQYF.

The chain links TRBV12-3 or TRBV12-4 to TRBJ2-1; a possible D gene is TRBD1 (6 bases). V was cut by 5 bases and J by 10 bases, with 12 bases left in between. This CDR3 contains 12 residues. The CDR3 nucleotides are TGTGCCAGCAGTCCTAGAGGACAGGAGCAGTTCTTC. This codes for CASSPRGQEQFF.

This chain connects TRBV30 to TRBJ2-5; 9 bases agree with TRBD1. This CDR3 region has 14 residues. The ends lost 2 bases at V and 6 bases at J; junction bases unmatched: 7. Germline V gene sequence: CDR1 GTSNPN, CDR2 SVGIG (reference sequence). CDR3 region: CAWSSTGGSKTQYF. In DNA form, the CDR3 reads TGTGCCTGGAGTTCCACAGGGGGCTCGAAGACCCAGTACTTC.

This chain connects TRBV7-9 to TRBJ1-1, with D possibly being TRBD1 (5 bases). Germline V CDR1 and CDR2: SEHNR, FQNEAQ (reference sequence). This CDR3 has 14 amino acids. The V end lost 5 bases, the J end lost 4 bases, and 14 bases lay between the germline ends. For the CDR3, the DNA is TGTGCCAGCAGCCCGGACCACAGGATCACTGAAGCTTTCTTT. Its translation is CASSPDHRITEAFF.

The genes are TRBV6-5 and TRBJ2-1; 11 bases map to TRBD2. CDR1 and CDR2 (germline): MNHEY, SVGAGI. After removal of 2 bases from V and 5 bases from J, the junction contained 5 bases not matched to a gene. The CDR3 spans 16 residues. The CDR3 DNA follows: TGTGCCAGCAGTTACCTGTGGACTAGCGGGCACAATGAGCAGTTCTTC. This sequence encodes CASSYLWTSGHNEQFF.